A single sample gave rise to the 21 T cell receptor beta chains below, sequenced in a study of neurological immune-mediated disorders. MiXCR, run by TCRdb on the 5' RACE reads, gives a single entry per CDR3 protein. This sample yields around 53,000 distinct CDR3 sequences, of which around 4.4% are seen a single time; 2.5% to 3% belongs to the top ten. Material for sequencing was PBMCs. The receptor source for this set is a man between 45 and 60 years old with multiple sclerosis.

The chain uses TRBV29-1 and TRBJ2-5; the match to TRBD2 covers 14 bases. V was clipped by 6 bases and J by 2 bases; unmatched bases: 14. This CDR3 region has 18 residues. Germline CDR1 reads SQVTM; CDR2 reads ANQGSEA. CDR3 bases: TGCAGCGTCCGCGGACTAGCGGGGGGCAACGTCATGCAAGAGACCCAGTACTTC. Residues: CSVRGLAGGNVMQETQYF.

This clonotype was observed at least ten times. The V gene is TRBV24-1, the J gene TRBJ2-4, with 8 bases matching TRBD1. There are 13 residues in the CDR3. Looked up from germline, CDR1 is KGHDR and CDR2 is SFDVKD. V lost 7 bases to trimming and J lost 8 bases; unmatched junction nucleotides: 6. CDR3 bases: TGTGCCACCAGGCCGACAGGGGCGGACATTCAGTACTTC. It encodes CATRPTGADIQYF.

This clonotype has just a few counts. Written as DNA, the CDR3 is TGCGCCAGCAGCTTGGACCGGACTAGCGGAACCTACGAGCAGTACTTC. This translates into CASSLDRTSGTYEQYF. V and J are TRBV5-1 and TRBJ2-7; 10 bases line up with TRBD2. CDR1 and CDR2 from the germline V gene are SGHRS and YFSETQ. The V segment lost 0 bases and the J segment 2 bases; nucleotides outside the gene matches: 5. This CDR3 has 16 residues.

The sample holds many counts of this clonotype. In DNA, the CDR3 is TGTGCCAGCAGCCGCAGGGGGACTCAAGAGACCCAGTACTTC. This gives the protein CASSRRGTQETQYF. The V gene is TRBV11-3, the J gene TRBJ2-5; D may be TRBD1 (7 bases). Germline lookup yields CDR1 SGHNT and CDR2 YENEEA. This CDR3 is built from 14 residues. V was trimmed by 5 bases and J by 2 bases, leaving 12 bases between them.

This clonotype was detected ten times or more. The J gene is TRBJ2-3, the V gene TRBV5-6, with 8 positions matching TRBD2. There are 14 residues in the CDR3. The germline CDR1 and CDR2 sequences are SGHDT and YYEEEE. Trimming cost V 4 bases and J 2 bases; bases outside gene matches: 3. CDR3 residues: CASSPGGPTDTQYF. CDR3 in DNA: TGTGCCAGCAGCCCGGGGGGGCCCACAGATACGCAGTATTTT.

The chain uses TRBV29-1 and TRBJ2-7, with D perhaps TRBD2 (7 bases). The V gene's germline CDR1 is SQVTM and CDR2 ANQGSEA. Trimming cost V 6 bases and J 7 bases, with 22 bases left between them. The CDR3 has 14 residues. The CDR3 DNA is TGCAGCGTGAGGGGGGGCCTAGTAGAAAAAGAGCAGTACTTC. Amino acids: CSVRGGLVEKEQYF.

CDR3 sequence: CASSLRGGQPQHF. The DNA for the CDR3 is TGTGCCAGCAGCCTAAGAGGGGGGCAGCCCCAGCATTTT. This chain joins TRBV3-1 and TRBJ1-5, with D perhaps TRBD1 (6 bases). V was shortened by 4 bases and J by 7 bases, with 11 bases between the two germline ends. This CDR3 is built from 13 residues. The germline CDR1 and CDR2 sequences are LGHDT and YNNKEL (reference sequence).

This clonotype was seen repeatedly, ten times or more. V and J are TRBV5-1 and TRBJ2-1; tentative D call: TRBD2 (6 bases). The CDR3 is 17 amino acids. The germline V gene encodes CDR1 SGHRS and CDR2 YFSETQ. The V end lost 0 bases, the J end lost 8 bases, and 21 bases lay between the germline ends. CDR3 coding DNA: TGCGCCAGCAGCTTGGGTGGTTTAGCGGACTCAGGCCATGAGCAGTTCTTC. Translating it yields CASSLGGLADSGHEQFF.

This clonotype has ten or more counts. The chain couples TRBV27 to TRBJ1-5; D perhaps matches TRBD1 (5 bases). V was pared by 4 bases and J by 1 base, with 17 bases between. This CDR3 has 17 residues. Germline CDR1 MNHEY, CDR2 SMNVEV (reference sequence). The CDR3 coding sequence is TGTGCCAGCAGTTCCTCCAGGGAAAAGAGGAGCAATCAGCCCCAGCATTTT. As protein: CASSSSREKRSNQPQHF.

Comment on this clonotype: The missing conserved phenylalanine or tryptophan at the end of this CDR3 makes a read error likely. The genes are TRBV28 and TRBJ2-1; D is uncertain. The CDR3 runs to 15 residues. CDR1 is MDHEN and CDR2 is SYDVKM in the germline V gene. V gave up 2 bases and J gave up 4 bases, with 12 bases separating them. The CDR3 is CASSLPARSYNEQFI. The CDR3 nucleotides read TGTGCCAGCAGTTTACCAGCGAGGAGTTACAATGAGCAGTTCATC.

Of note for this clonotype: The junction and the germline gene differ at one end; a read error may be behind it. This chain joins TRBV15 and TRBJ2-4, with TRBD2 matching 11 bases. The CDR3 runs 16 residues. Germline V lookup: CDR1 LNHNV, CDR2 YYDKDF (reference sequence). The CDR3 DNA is TGTGCCACCAGCAGAGATACTAGCGGGGGCAAAAAAATTCAGTACTTC. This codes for CATSRDTSGGKKIQYF.

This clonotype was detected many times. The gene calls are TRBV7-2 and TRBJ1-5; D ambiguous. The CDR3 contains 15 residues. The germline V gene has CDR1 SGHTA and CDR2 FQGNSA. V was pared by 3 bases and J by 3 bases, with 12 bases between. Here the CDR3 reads CASSFGTRNNQPQHF. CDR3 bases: TGTGCCAGCAGCTTTGGTACCAGGAACAATCAGCCCCAGCATTTT.

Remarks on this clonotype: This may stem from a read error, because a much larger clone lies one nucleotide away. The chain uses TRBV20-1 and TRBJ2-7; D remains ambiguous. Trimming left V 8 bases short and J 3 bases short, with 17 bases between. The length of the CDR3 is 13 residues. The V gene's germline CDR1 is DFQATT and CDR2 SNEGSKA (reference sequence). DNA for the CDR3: TGCAGTTCCCGAACGGAAAGGGACTACGAGCAGTACTTC. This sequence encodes CSSRTERDYEQYF.

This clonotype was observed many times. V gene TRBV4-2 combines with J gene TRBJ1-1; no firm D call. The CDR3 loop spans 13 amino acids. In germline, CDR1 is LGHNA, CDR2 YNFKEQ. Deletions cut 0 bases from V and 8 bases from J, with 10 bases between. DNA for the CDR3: TGTGCCAGCAGCCAAGAAATATCGAGAGAAGCTTTCTTT. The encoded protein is CASSQEISREAFF.

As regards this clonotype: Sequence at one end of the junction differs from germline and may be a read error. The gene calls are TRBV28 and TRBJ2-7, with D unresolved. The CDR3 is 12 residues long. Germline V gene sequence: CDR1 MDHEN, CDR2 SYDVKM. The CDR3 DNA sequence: TGTGCCAGTAGTTTCAGCTCCTACGAGCAGTACTTC. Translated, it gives CASSFSSYEQYF.

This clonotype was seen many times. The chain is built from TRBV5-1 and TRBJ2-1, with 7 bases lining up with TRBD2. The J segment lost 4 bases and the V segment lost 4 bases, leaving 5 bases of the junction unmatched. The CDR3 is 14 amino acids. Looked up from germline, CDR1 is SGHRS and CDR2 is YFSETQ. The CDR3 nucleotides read TGCGCCAGCAGCCCTGGGGGGGTTTACAATGAGCAGTTCTTC. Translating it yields CASSPGGVYNEQFF.

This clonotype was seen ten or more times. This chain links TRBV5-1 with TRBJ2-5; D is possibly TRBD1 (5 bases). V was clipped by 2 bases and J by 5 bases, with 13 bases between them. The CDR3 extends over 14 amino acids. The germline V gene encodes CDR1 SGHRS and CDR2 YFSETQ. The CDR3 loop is CASSFQVAGETQYF. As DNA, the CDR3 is TGCGCCAGCAGCTTCCAGGTGGCAGGGGAGACCCAGTACTTC.

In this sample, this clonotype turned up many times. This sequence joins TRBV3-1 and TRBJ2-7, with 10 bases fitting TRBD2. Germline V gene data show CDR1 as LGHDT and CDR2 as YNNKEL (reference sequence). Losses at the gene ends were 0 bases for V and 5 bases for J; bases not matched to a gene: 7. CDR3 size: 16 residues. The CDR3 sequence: CASSQDPLAGANEQYF. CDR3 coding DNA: TGTGCCAGCAGCCAAGATCCCCTAGCGGGGGCTAACGAGCAGTACTTC.

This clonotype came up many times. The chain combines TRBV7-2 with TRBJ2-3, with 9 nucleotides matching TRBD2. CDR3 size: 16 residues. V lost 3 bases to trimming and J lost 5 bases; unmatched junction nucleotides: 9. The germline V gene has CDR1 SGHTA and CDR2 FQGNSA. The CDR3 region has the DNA TGTGCCAGCAGCTTCCTGAGCGGGGGGCGGGGAGATACGCAGTATTTT. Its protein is CASSFLSGGRGDTQYF. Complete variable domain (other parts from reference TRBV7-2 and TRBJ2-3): GAGVSQSPSNKVTEKGKDVELRCDPISGHTALYWYRQSLGQGLEFLIYFQGNSAPDKSGLPSDRFSAERTGGSVSTLTIQRTQQEDSAVYLCASSFLSGGRGDTQYFGPGTRLTVL.

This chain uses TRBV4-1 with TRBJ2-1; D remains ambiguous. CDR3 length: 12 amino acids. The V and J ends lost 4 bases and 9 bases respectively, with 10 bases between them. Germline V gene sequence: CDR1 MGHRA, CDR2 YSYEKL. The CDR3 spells CASSPNSVEQFF. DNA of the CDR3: TGCGCCAGCAGCCCCAATTCGGTTGAGCAGTTCTTC.

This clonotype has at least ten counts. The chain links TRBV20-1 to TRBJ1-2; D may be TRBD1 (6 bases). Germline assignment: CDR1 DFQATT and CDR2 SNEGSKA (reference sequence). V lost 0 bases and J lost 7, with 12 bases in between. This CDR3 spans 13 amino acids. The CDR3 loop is CSARDNREGGYTF. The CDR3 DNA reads TGCAGTGCTAGAGATAACAGGGAGGGTGGCTACACCTTC.